The 26 T cell receptor beta chains in this list originate from one sample, sequenced in a study of cytomegalovirus exposure and HLA in healthy donors. PCR involved 60 Vbeta and 13 Jbeta primers. This table comes from immunoSEQ multiplex PCR, and its TCRdb copy is limited to in-frame clones, with some not included. The data show 150,000 to 200,000 clones, with approximately 65% seen just once and 2.5% to 3% held by the top ten. The sequenced sample was PBMCs. These receptors were taken from a middle-aged man in good health and CMV-seronegative.

The chain joins TRBV7-9 to TRBJ1-1; D may be TRBD1 (5 bases). Between the trimmed V and J ends, which lost 1 base and 5 bases, there was a span of 8 bases. The CDR3 runs 13 residues. Germline CDR1 is SEHNR and CDR2 is FQNEAQ (reference sequence). The CDR3 DNA follows: TGTGCCAGCAGCTTAGGGGGCTGGACTGAAGCTTTCTTT. It is translated as CASSLGGWTEAFF.

This clone appeared a few times. The rearrangement uses TRBV27 and TRBJ1-4; TRBD1 might be the D (6 bases). CDR3 length: 14 residues. The germline CDR1 and CDR2 sequences are MNHEY and SMNVEV (reference sequence). Trimming pared 3 bases from V and 7 bases from J, leaving 12 bases between. This chain's CDR3 is CASSFMGGGEKLFF. CDR3 nucleotides: TGTGCCAGCAGTTTTATGGGAGGGGGTGAAAAACTGTTTTTT.

The chain carries TRBV29-1 and TRBJ2-7, with D possibly being TRBD2 (6 bases). There are 13 residues in the CDR3. Germline CDR1 and CDR2: SQVTM and ANQGSEA. Between the trimmed V and J ends, which lost 3 bases and 6 bases, there was a span of 15 bases. CDR3 sequence (DNA): TGCAGCGTTGAGGAGGGGTGGGGCGCCGAGCAGTACTTC. Amino acid sequence: CSVEEGWGAEQYF.

V and J are TRBV11-1 and TRBJ1-2; 7 bases align to TRBD1. V gave up 5 bases and J gave up 1 base; unmatched junction bases: 4. The CDR3 is made up of 14 amino acids. Germline assignment: CDR1 SGHAT and CDR2 FQDESV (reference sequence). DNA for the CDR3: TGTGCCAGCAGCAGGGGACAGATTAACTATGGCTACACCTTC. It is translated as CASSRGQINYGYTF.

This chain uses TRBV25-1 with TRBJ2-3, with TRBD1 identical over 7 bases. The CDR3 extends over 15 amino acids. Germline lookup yields CDR1 MGHDK and CDR2 SYGVNS. After removal of 7 bases from V and 2 bases from J, the junction contained 9 bases not matched to a gene. The CDR3 spells CASKNSQGFTDTQYF. CDR3 nucleotides: TGTGCCAGCAAAAATTCACAGGGGTTCACAGATACGCAGTATTTT.

The table lists this clone with a few counts. The chain combines TRBV19 with TRBJ2-5; possible D gene TRBD1, 5 bases. Germline CDR1 is LNHDA and CDR2 is SQIVND (reference sequence). With 4 bases removed from V and 5 bases from J, the gap between germline ends came to 11 bases. The CDR3 is 13 amino acids. Here the CDR3 reads CASSSSKGETQYF. CDR3 DNA sequence: TGTGCCAGTAGTAGCTCGAAGGGGGAGACCCAGTACTTC.

The chain uses TRBV19 and TRBJ1-5; possible D gene TRBD1, 5 bases. V lost 6 bases to trimming and J lost 9 bases, with 12 bases between them. Germline V gene sequence: CDR1 LNHDA, CDR2 SQIVND (reference sequence). The CDR3 runs to 12 residues. DNA for the CDR3: TGTGCCAGTAGGCCAGATAGGGGGCCCCAGCATTTT. This sequence encodes CASRPDRGPQHF. The complete variable domain, with remaining parts taken from reference TRBV19 and TRBJ1-5, reads DGGITQSPKYLFRKEGQNVTLSCEQNLNHDAMYWYRQDPGQGLRLIYYSQIVNDFQKGDIAEGYSVSREKKESFPLTVTSAQKNPTAFYLCASRPDRGPQHFGDGTRLSIL.

This clone has just one count. The chain recombines TRBV25-1 with TRBJ2-5, with 7 bases aligning to TRBD2. The V and J ends lost 4 bases and 11 bases, in that order; junction bases with no gene match: 7. The CDR3 length is 12 residues. Germline lookup yields CDR1 MGHDK and CDR2 SYGVNS. CDR3 amino acids: CASSVPGREQYF. CDR3 sequence (DNA): TGTGCCAGCAGTGTCCCAGGGAGGGAGCAGTACTTC.

The chain is built from TRBV6-1 and TRBJ1-2; possibly TRBD1 for D (6 bases). V was trimmed by 1 base and J by 2 bases, leaving 14 bases between them. CDR1 is MNHNS and CDR2 is SASEGT in the germline V gene. The CDR3 contains 16 residues. DNA for the CDR3: TGTGCCAGCAGTGAAGTTTATGGGGGCAGAAACTATGGCTACACCTTC. Protein product: CASSEVYGGRNYGYTF.

This chain links TRBV27 with TRBJ1-1; D not certain. This CDR3 has 11 amino acids. V gave up 4 bases and J gave up 10 bases, with 10 bases separating them. Germline-derived CDR1 and CDR2 are MNHEY and SMNVEV (reference sequence). The CDR3 DNA follows: TGTGCCAGCAGTTCCGCCGGAGGAGCTTTCTTT. Protein: CASSSAGGAFF.

This chain connects TRBV6-5 to TRBJ1-1, with D possibly matching TRBD1 (6 bases). Germline lookup yields CDR1 MNHEY and CDR2 SVGAGI. The length of the CDR3 is 14 residues. Trimming pared 7 bases from V and 1 base from J, leaving 13 bases between. CDR3 sequence: CASINRARNTEAFF. The CDR3 bases are TGTGCCAGCATAAACAGGGCCCGGAACACTGAAGCTTTCTTT.

V and J are TRBV28 and TRBJ1-5; D is undetermined. Trimming cost V 3 bases and J 3 bases, with 9 bases left between them. The CDR3 runs 14 residues. CDR1 MDHEN and CDR2 SYDVKM come from the germline V gene. CDR3 sequence: CASSFDGSNQPQHF. The CDR3 nucleotides read TGTGCCAGCAGTTTTGATGGCTCCAATCAGCCCCAGCATTTT.

This chain links TRBV7-2 with TRBJ1-2, with 7 bases matching TRBD1. The CDR3 covers 12 residues. In germline, CDR1 is SGHTA, CDR2 FQGNSA. V lost 5 bases, J lost 8 bases, and 5 bases stayed unmatched. The CDR3 region has the DNA TGTGCCAGCAGCCCAGGGGGGACAGGCTACACCTTC. Encoded protein: CASSPGGTGYTF. The variable domain in full, with the rest retrieved from reference TRBV7-2 and TRBJ1-2, is GAGVSQSPSNKVTEKGKDVELRCDPISGHTALYWYRQSLGQGLEFLIYFQGNSAPDKSGLPSDRFSAERTGGSVSTLTIQRTQQEDSAVYLCASSPGGTGYTFGSGTRLTVV.

A few counts support this clone. The V gene is TRBV6-1, the J gene TRBJ2-6; 8 nucleotides line up with TRBD1. J lost 2 bases, V lost 7 bases, and 1 base had no gene match. The CDR3 runs to 14 residues. CDR1 and CDR2 from the germline V gene are MNHNS and SASEGT. The CDR3 DNA reads TGTGCCAGCAAGGACAGGGCTGGGGCCAACGTCCTGACTTTC. As protein: CASKDRAGANVLTF.

This chain connects TRBV2 to TRBJ2-1; a weak D match, TRBD2 (7 bases). The germline V gene encodes CDR1 SNHLY and CDR2 FYNNEI. The CDR3 is 13 amino acids. V was pared by 3 bases and J by 10 bases, with 13 bases between. This CDR3 is CASSEGGGWEQFF. The CDR3 DNA follows: TGTGCCAGCAGTGAGGGGGGGGGCTGGGAGCAGTTCTTC.

CDR3 in amino acids: CASSVVQGYTGELFF. DNA of the CDR3: TGTGCCAGCAGCGTAGTACAGGGTTACACCGGGGAGCTGTTTTTT. The V and J genes are TRBV9 and TRBJ2-2, with D possibly TRBD1 on 6 matching bases. This CDR3 has 15 residues. Germline lookup yields CDR1 SGDLS and CDR2 YYNGEE. V was shortened by 0 bases and J by 3 bases, with 9 bases between the two germline ends.

Comments on this clone: At one end, the junction sequence differs from germline, possibly due to a read error. V gene TRBV19 combines with J gene TRBJ2-7, with TRBD2 identical over 11 bases. The CDR3 is 19 residues long. The germline gives CDR1 LNHDA, CDR2 SQIVND (reference sequence). The CDR3 loop is CASRKTPGLSSGRSYEQYF. DNA for the CDR3: TGTGCTAGTAGGAAAACTCCGGGGTTATCTAGCGGGAGGTCCTACGAGCAGTACTTC. Using reference TRBV19 and TRBJ2-7 for the parts outside the CDR3, the full variable domain is DGGITQSPKYLFRKEGQNVTLSCEQNLNHDAMYWYRQDPGQGLRLIYYSQIVNDFQKGDIAEGYSVSREKKESFPLTVTSAQKNPTAFYLCASRKTPGLSSGRSYEQYFGPGTRLTVT.

V usage is TRBV6-1 and J usage is TRBJ1-5, with D possibly matching TRBD1 (5 bases). The germline V and J ends were trimmed by 8 bases and 8 bases, with 16 bases remaining between them. There are 13 residues in the CDR3. In germline, CDR1 is MNHNS, CDR2 SASEGT. The DNA of the CDR3 is TGTGCCAGCGGAAGCACGGGGGGGGAGCCCCAGCATTTT. Translating gives CASGSTGGEPQHF.

V is TRBV5-1 and J is TRBJ2-2; 8 bases are a match to TRBD2. Germline V gene data show CDR1 as SGHRS and CDR2 as YFSETQ. The CDR3 totals 15 residues. V lost 1 base and J lost 2; bases outside the gene matches: 1. The CDR3 is CASSLTSGNTGELFF. Written as DNA, the CDR3 is TGCGCCAGCAGCTTGACTAGCGGCAACACCGGGGAGCTGTTTTTT.

This clone was seen more than once but under ten times. This chain uses TRBV29-1 with TRBJ2-7, with TRBD1 matching over 7 bases. The germline CDR1 and CDR2 sequences are SQVTM and ANQGSEA. This CDR3 has 13 amino acids. V dropped 3 bases and J dropped 0; count of bases not matched to a gene: 2. CDR3 coding DNA: TGCAGCGTTGAGGGGACAGTCTCCTACGAGCAGTACTTC. Amino acid sequence: CSVEGTVSYEQYF.

On this clone itself: Other DNA sequences in the same sample also yield this CDR3. The rearrangement joins TRBV7-6 to TRBJ1-1, with no clear D. CDR1 is SGHVS, CDR2 FNYEAQ, per germline. The CDR3 is made up of 15 amino acids. Deletions cut 1 base from V and 5 bases from J, with 14 bases between. CDR3 region: CASSLVQDYATEAFF. The DNA of the CDR3 is TGTGCCAGCAGCTTAGTTCAGGACTATGCGACTGAAGCTTTCTTT.

The V call is TRBV2, the J call TRBJ2-2, with 9 bases identical to TRBD2. The germline CDR1 and CDR2 sequences are SNHLY and FYNNEI. The V and J ends lost 7 bases and 5 bases, in that order; junction bases with no gene match: 5. CDR3 length equals 14 residues. CDR3 residues: CASTLSGGTGELFF. CDR3 bases: TGTGCCAGCACCCTAAGCGGGGGGACCGGGGAGCTGTTTTTT.

This clone was counted between two and nine times. Here the CDR3 DNA reads TGCAGCGTTGAACAGTTTGCGGGAGCTAACAATGAGCAGTTCTTC. It specifies CSVEQFAGANNEQFF. This chain uses TRBV29-1 with TRBJ2-1, with 7 bases identical to TRBD2. The ends lost 2 bases at V and 5 bases at J; junction bases unmatched: 9. The CDR3 is made up of 15 amino acids. Germline V gene lookup returns CDR1 SQVTM and CDR2 ANQGSEA.

The chain uses TRBV18 and TRBJ2-7; 15 bases line up with TRBD2. V was pared by 3 bases and J by 7 bases, with 4 bases of the junction left unmatched. The germline gives CDR1 KGHSH, CDR2 LQKENI. The CDR3 length is 15 residues. DNA for the CDR3: TGTGCCAGCTCACCCGGACTAGCGGGGGGGGGTGAGCAGTACTTC. Protein sequence: CASSPGLAGGGEQYF.

The chain recombines TRBV12-5 with TRBJ1-2, with TRBD1 as a possible D gene (5 bases). This CDR3 has 13 residues. Germline V lookup: CDR1 LGHNT, CDR2 FRNRAP. V dropped 3 bases and J dropped 8 bases, with 13 bases sitting between them. In DNA form, the CDR3 reads TGTGCTAGTGGTTTCCGGGCGGGGGGGGGCTACACCTTC. Its translation: CASGFRAGGGYTF. The whole variable domain, filled in from reference TRBV12-5 and TRBJ1-2, reads DARVTQTPRHKVTEMGQEVTMRCQPILGHNTVFWYRQTMMQGLELLAYFRNRAPLDDSGMPKDRFSAEMPDATLATLKIQPSEPRDSAVYFCASGFRAGGGYTFGSGTRLTVV.

The chain employs TRBV29-1 and TRBJ2-5; 8 bases line up with TRBD2. CDR1 is SQVTM and CDR2 is ANQGSEA in the germline V gene. This CDR3 is 14 amino acids long. V trimming: 3 bases; J trimming: 4 bases; junction bases outside the gene matches: 7. The CDR3 coding sequence is TGCAGCGTTGAGTCGTGGCTAGCGGGAGAGACCCAGTACTTC. Its translation: CSVESWLAGETQYF.